The 19 T cell receptor beta chains presented below share a single source sample, sequenced in a study of cytomegalovirus exposure and HLA in healthy donors (dated by TCRdb to the late 2010s). Library preparation employed the immunoSEQ multiplex PCR assay. For the multiplex PCR, a mixture combining 60 forward primers for TCR Vbeta segments and 13 reverse primers for TCR Jbeta segments was used. The clones in this table, taken by TCRdb from immuneACCESS, are in-frame only. Not every clone is retained; where verified, under half of the shortfall comes from an unresolved V gene, and the cause of the rest is unknown. Within this sample are roughly 200,000 clones, with around 80% of them counted one time only. The biggest ten clones account for about 4.6% of the sample. Sequenced input: PBMCs. The receptor set was obtained from a woman younger than 45 in good health and CMV-seropositive.

The chain has TRBV9 and TRBJ1-2; D is undetermined. V was pared by 2 bases and J by 4 bases, with 9 bases between. This CDR3 is built from 13 residues. Germline CDR1 reads SGDLS; CDR2 reads YYNGEE. The CDR3 protein is CASSVGSAYGYTF. The CDR3 nucleotides are TGTGCCAGCAGCGTCGGGTCAGCCTATGGCTACACCTTC.

The CDR3 here is CASSVGTAGEETQYF. The CDR3 region has the DNA TGTGCCAGCAGCGTAGGGACAGCGGGAGAAGAGACCCAGTACTTC. The chain links TRBV9 to TRBJ2-5, with 8 bases matching TRBD2. V was pared by 0 bases and J by 3 bases, with 4 bases of the junction left unmatched. From germline, CDR1 is SGDLS and CDR2 YYNGEE. The CDR3 covers 15 residues.

The V call is TRBV19, the J call TRBJ1-1; 7 bases map to TRBD1. The junction had 9 bases not matched to a gene; V was cut back by 5 bases and J by 3 bases. The CDR3 has 15 residues. The germline gives CDR1 LNHDA, CDR2 SQIVND (reference sequence). The CDR3 spells CASSLFFTGDTEAFF. The CDR3 nucleotides are TGTGCCAGTAGTCTCTTCTTCACAGGGGACACTGAAGCTTTCTTT.

The chain is built from TRBV27 and TRBJ2-7; 9 bases align to TRBD1. The junction had 7 bases not matched to a gene; V was cut back by 6 bases and J by 1 base. The germline V gene has CDR1 MNHEY and CDR2 SMNVEV (reference sequence). CDR3 size: 15 residues. The CDR3 DNA reads TGTGCCAGCAGGTCGGGACAGGGTGAGTCCTACGAGCAGTACTTC. Translation: CASRSGQGESYEQYF.

This clone was counted only a few times. This chain joins TRBV27 and TRBJ2-3; unclear D gene. Germline V gene lookup returns CDR1 MNHEY and CDR2 SMNVEV (reference sequence). CDR3 length equals 17 residues. V was trimmed by 8 bases and J by 2 bases, leaving 23 bases between them. CDR3 amino acids: CASARPPYLRNTDTQYF. The CDR3, as DNA: TGTGCCAGCGCCCGTCCCCCGTACCTGAGGAACACAGATACGCAGTATTTT.

The chain uses TRBV14 and TRBJ1-5; no definite D call. The CDR3 loop spans 17 amino acids. Germline V CDR1 and CDR2: SGHDN, FVKESK. V lost 0 bases, J lost 5 bases, and 17 bases lay in between. Here the CDR3 DNA reads TGTGCCAGCAGCCAAGATGGGTTCATAGAGGGTGATCAGCCCCAGCATTTT. Translation gives CASSQDGFIEGDQPQHF.

V and J are TRBV7-9 and TRBJ2-6; possibly TRBD1 for D (7 bases). The CDR3 runs to 19 residues. Trimming removed 4 bases at V and 0 bases at J, with 19 bases between. Germline CDR1 is SEHNR and CDR2 is FQNEAQ (reference sequence). CDR3 coding DNA: TGTGCCAGCAGCTCCGGGGGCCGGGACAGAGACTCTGGGGCCAACGTCCTGACTTTC. It is translated as CASSSGGRDRDSGANVLTF.

V and J are TRBV11-2 and TRBJ2-5, with 7 bases fitting TRBD2. The CDR3 runs to 17 residues. The trim removed 2 bases at V and 7 bases at J, leaving 16 bases unmatched. CDR1 and CDR2 from the germline V gene are SGHAT and FQNNGV. CDR3 loop: CASSLSVGRAPIGTQYF. As DNA, the CDR3 is TGTGCCAGCAGCTTAAGTGTGGGGAGGGCCCCAATAGGGACCCAGTACTTC.

This clone is a singleton in its sample. The rearrangement uses TRBV25-1 and TRBJ2-7, with 8 bases lining up with TRBD2. The trim removed 2 bases at V and 1 base at J, leaving 7 bases unmatched. The CDR3 totals 16 residues. Germline V gene sequence: CDR1 MGHDK, CDR2 SYGVNS. This chain's CDR3 is CASSEGVLAGSYEQYF. CDR3 in DNA: TGTGCCAGCAGTGAAGGGGTCTTAGCGGGATCCTACGAGCAGTACTTC.

This chain uses TRBV30 with TRBJ1-2, with a weak D call TRBD1 (6 bases). Looked up from germline, CDR1 is GTSNPN and CDR2 is SVGIG (reference sequence). The CDR3 is made up of 14 amino acids. With 5 bases removed from V and 8 bases from J, the gap between germline ends came to 21 bases. CDR3 sequence reads: CAWGSQGLKGGYTF. Written as DNA, the CDR3 is TGTGCCTGGGGATCTCAGGGGTTGAAGGGAGGCTACACCTTC.

CDR3 in amino acids: CASSYRSPSYEQYF. CDR3 sequence (DNA): TGTGCCAGCAGCTATCGGTCCCCTTCCTACGAGCAGTACTTC. J is TRBJ2-7 and V is TRBV5-4; D is ambiguous. Germline CDR1 is SGHNT and CDR2 is YYREEE (reference sequence). V gave up 3 bases and J gave up 1 base, with 11 bases separating them. The CDR3 extends over 14 amino acids.

This rearrangement joins TRBV9 to TRBJ2-1; maybe TRBD1 (6 bases). CDR3 length equals 13 residues. Germline CDR1 and CDR2: SGDLS and YYNGEE. The germline V and J ends were trimmed by 8 bases and 7 bases, with 16 bases remaining between them. CDR3 in DNA: TGTGCCAGTAACAGGGACCCCAAGAATGAGCAGTTCTTC. Translating gives CASNRDPKNEQFF.

The J gene is TRBJ2-7, the V gene TRBV6-1; D unclear. V lost 10 bases, J lost 3 bases, and 19 bases lay in between. The CDR3 is 14 residues long. Germline V gene sequence: CDR1 MNHNS, CDR2 SASEGT. The DNA of the CDR3 is TGTGCCATCAGCTTTGTGGCCTTGAACTACGAGCAGTACTTC. Protein sequence: CAISFVALNYEQYF.

The V gene is TRBV18, the J gene TRBJ2-5, with TRBD2 identical over 12 bases. This CDR3 contains 16 residues. From germline, CDR1 is KGHSH and CDR2 LQKENI. Trimming at V came to 6 bases and at J to 4 bases, leaving 9 bases not matched to a gene. The CDR3 loop is CASSRASGRAGETQYF. The CDR3 region has the DNA TGTGCCAGCTCCCGAGCTAGCGGGAGGGCCGGAGAGACCCAGTACTTC.

This chain joins TRBV4-1 and TRBJ2-7; 9 nucleotides align to TRBD1. Germline V gives CDR1 MGHRA, CDR2 YSYEKL. This CDR3 is built from 16 residues. V lost 3 bases, J lost 0 bases, and 6 bases stayed unmatched. CDR3 DNA: TGCGCCAGCAGCCATGCCGCGACAGGGGGCTCCTACGAGCAGTACTTC. Protein: CASSHAATGGSYEQYF.

The chain uses TRBV4-3 and TRBJ1-2; the D is unclear. This CDR3 region has 13 residues. CDR1 and CDR2 (germline): LGHNA, YSLEER. V was pared by 3 bases and J by 4 bases, with 9 bases between. The CDR3 nucleotides read TGCGCCAGCAGCCATGGTTTTAGCTATGGCTACACCTTC. Translating gives CASSHGFSYGYTF.

The chain is built from TRBV18 and TRBJ1-1; D remains ambiguous. V was shortened by 0 bases and J by 7 bases, with 9 bases between the two germline ends. Germline values: CDR1 KGHSH, CDR2 LQKENI. The length of the CDR3 is 13 residues. The CDR3 nucleotides are TGTGCCAGCTCACCACCGTCCGGTAGTGAAGCTTTCTTT. This translates into CASSPPSGSEAFF.

The chain combines TRBV9 with TRBJ1-1, with D possibly matching TRBD1 (5 bases). Looked up from germline, CDR1 is SGDLS and CDR2 is YYNGEE. The CDR3 is 13 amino acids. V was shortened by 1 base and J by 6 bases, with 10 bases between the two germline ends. The CDR3 region is CASSVSGRAEAFF. Written as DNA, the CDR3 is TGTGCCAGCAGCGTATCAGGGCGAGCTGAAGCTTTCTTT.

The chain has TRBV11-2 and TRBJ2-5; a possible D gene is TRBD1 (6 bases). V lost 4 bases and J 2 bases, leaving 8 bases between the germline ends. CDR1 SGHAT and CDR2 FQNNGV come from the germline V gene. This CDR3 region has 13 residues. The DNA for the CDR3 is TGTGCCAGCAGCTCAGGACAGCAAGAGACCCAGTACTTC. It encodes CASSSGQQETQYF. Drawing the rest from reference TRBV11-2 and TRBJ2-5, the complete variable domain is EAGVAQSPRYKIIEKRQSVAFWCNPISGHATLYWYQQILGQGPKLLIQFQNNGVVDDSQLPKDRFSAERLKGVDSTLKIQPAKLEDSAVYLCASSSGQQETQYFGPGTRLLVL.